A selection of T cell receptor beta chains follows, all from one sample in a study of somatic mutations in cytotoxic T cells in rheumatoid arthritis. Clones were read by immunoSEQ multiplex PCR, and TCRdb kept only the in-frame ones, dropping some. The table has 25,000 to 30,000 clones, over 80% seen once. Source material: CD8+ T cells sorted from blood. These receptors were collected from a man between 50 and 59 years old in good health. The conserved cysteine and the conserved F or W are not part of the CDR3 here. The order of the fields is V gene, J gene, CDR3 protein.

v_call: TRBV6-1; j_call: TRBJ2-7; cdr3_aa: ASSDRGRPYEQY
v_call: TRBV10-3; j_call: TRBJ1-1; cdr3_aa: AIGTGNTEAF
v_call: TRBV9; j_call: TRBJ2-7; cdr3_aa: ASSDGAVEQY
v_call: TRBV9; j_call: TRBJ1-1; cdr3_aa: ASSVGRGLGTEAF
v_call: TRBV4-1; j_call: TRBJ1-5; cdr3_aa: ASSQNPTGWKGSNQPQH
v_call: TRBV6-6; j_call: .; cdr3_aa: ASTGIAGGTYEQY
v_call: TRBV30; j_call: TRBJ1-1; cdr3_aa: AWSVGMNTEAF
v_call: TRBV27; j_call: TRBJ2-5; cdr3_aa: ASSLLMGLETQY
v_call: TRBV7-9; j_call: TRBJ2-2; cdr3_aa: ASRGLAGNTGELF
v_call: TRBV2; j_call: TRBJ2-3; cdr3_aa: ASSPRGSRTDTQY
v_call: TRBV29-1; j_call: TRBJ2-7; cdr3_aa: SVEDSSYEQY
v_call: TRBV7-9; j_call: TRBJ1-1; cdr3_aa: ASSTYLSGGTEAF
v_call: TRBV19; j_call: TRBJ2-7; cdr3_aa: ASSAGSSYEQY
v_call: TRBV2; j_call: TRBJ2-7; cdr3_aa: AIPSSRGTYEQY
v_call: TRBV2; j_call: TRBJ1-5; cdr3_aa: ASSVWTNSNQPQH
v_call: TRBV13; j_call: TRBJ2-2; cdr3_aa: ASRTVTGELF
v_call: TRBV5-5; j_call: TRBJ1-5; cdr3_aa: ASSLRPDYSNQPQH
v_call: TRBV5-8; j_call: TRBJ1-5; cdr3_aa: ASSSGQGLNQPQH
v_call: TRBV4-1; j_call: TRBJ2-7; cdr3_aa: ASSQVGTPTYEQY
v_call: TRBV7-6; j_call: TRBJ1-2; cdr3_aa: ASSSPGQTNYGYT
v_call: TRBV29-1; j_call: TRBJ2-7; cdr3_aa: SAVGRGDEQY
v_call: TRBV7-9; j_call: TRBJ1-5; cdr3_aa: ASSRGGNQPQH
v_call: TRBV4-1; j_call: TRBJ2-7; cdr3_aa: ASSQDSRHEQY
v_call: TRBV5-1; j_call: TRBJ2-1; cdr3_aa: ASSSPGLTYNEQF
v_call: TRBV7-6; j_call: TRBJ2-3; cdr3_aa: ASSQRTSGGTDTQY
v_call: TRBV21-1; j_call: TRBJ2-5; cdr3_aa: ASSRGGLAGGPETQY
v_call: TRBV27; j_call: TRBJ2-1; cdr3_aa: ASSSLTGESYNEQF
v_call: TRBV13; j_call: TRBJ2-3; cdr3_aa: ASSTRDGAVDTQY
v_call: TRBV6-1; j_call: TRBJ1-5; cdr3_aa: ASSEFGQGNQPQH
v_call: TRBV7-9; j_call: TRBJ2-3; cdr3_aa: ASSPTSGRETDTQY
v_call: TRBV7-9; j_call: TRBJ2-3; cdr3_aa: ASHGLFKDTQY
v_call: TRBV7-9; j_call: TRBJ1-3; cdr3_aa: ASSLRTTGFGNTIY
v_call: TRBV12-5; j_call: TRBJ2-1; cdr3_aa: ASGLPRRLSNEQF
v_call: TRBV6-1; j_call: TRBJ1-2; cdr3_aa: ASRSNRGHYGYT
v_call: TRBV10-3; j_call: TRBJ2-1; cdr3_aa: AISEFADEQF
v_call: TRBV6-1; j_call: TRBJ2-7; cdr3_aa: ASSVRSGLAGVYEQY
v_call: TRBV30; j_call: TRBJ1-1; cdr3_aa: AWSQADRWGTEAF
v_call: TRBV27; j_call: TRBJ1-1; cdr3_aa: ASSFRGLNTEAF
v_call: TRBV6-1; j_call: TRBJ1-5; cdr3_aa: ASTGREVYSQPQH
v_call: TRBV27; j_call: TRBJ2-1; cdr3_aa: ASSPLSVQRTYNEQF
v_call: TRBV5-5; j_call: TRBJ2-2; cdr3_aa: ASSSRDPNTGELF
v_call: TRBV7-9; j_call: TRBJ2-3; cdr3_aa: ASSLELTTDTRY
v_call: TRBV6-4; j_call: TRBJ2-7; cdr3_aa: ASSIFGGAQYEQY
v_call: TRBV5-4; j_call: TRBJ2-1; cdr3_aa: AVTLLGDEQF
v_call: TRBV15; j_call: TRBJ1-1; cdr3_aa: ATSRGFRDTEAF
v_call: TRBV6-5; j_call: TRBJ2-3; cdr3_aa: ASSYSSRPDTQY
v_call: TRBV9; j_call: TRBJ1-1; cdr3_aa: ASSVSQNTEAF
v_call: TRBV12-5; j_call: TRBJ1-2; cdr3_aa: ASTGLAGKDHFDYGYT
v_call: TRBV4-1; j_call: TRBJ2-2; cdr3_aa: ASSRRSVETALNTGELF
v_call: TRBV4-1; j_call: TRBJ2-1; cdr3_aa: ASSQGGASGGGYNEQF
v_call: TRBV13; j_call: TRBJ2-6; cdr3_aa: ASARGGANVLT